These 24 T cell receptor beta chains came from one sample sequenced in a study of T cell clonotyping in hematopoietic cell transplantation. TCRdb keeps only in-frame clones here, not all; method: immunoSEQ multiplex PCR. In the table there are approximately 22,000 clones, roughly nine tenths of which are singletons. The time point was: recipient sample about 28 days before transplant, after cytoreduction. The sequences come from peripheral blood mononuclear cells, collected before stem cell transplant. The receptors originated from a man aged 18 to 30 with biphenotypic leukemia. Some clones in this sample may be carry-over from other donors' samples.

This chain links TRBV4-3 with TRBJ2-3; weak D call: TRBD1 (5 bases). The CDR3 is 13 amino acids. Deletions cut 0 bases from V and 4 bases from J, with 5 bases between. Germline CDR1 reads LGHNA; CDR2 reads YSLEER. The CDR3 coding sequence is TGCGCCAGCAGCCAAGAGGGGCCAGATACGCAGTATTTT. As protein: CASSQEGPDTQYF.

This clone was detected once. V usage is TRBV29-1 and J usage is TRBJ1-1, with D uncertain. CDR1 is SQVTM and CDR2 is ANQGSEA in the germline V gene. The CDR3 runs 13 residues. The V gene lost 6 bases and the J gene lost 1 base, with 12 bases spanning the gap. The CDR3 loop is CSVRLTENTEAFF. The CDR3 DNA follows: TGCAGCGTGCGCCTTACAGAGAACACTGAAGCTTTCTTT.

This clone came up a few times. This chain connects TRBV4-1 to TRBJ1-5; the match to TRBD1 covers 7 bases. There are 17 residues in the CDR3. Looked up from germline, CDR1 is MGHRA and CDR2 is YSYEKL. With 0 bases clipped from V and 5 bases from J, the junction kept 10 bases outside the gene matches. The CDR3 nucleotides are TGCGCCAGCAGCCAAGATAAGTGGCAGGGGGTAGATCAGCCCCAGCATTTT. It codes for CASSQDKWQGVDQPQHF.

The rearrangement uses TRBV5-4 and TRBJ2-7; 10 bases align to TRBD1. Looked up from germline, CDR1 is SGHNT and CDR2 is YYREEE (reference sequence). The CDR3 is made up of 13 amino acids. Germline trimming cut 3 bases from V and 3 bases from J; bases unmatched to any gene: 0. The CDR3 reads CASSWDRGYEQYF. CDR3 nucleotide sequence: TGTGCCAGCAGCTGGGACAGGGGCTACGAGCAGTACTTC.

The chain employs TRBV4-3 and TRBJ2-5; 7 bases are a match to TRBD2. The ends lost 1 base at V and 5 bases at J; junction bases unmatched: 1. The length of the CDR3 is 13 residues. Germline V gene sequence: CDR1 LGHNA, CDR2 YSLEER. The CDR3 DNA is TGCGCCAGCAGCCAAGTGGGGGGGGAGACCCAGTACTTC. This codes for CASSQVGGETQYF.

The chain carries TRBV7-3 and TRBJ2-1, with D perhaps TRBD2 (6 bases). Looked up from germline, CDR1 is SGHTA and CDR2 is FQGTGA. The CDR3 runs 11 residues. Trimming removed 7 bases from V and 14 bases from J, with 15 bases in between. CDR3 in amino acids: CASIRTGLEFF. CDR3 sequence (DNA): TGTGCCAGCATACGCACGGGACTCGAGTTCTTC. The full variable domain, in which reference TRBV7-3 and TRBJ2-1 provide the parts outside the CDR3, is GAGVSQTPSNKVTEKGKYVELRCDPISGHTALYWYRQSLGQGPEFLIYFQGTGAADDSGLPNDRFFAVRPEGSVSTLKIQRTERGDSAVYLCASIRTGLEFFGPGTRLTVL.

The chain uses TRBV6-1 and TRBJ2-3; 7 bases are shared with TRBD2. V lost 5 bases and J lost 4; bases outside the gene matches: 9. This CDR3 has 15 residues. CDR1 and CDR2 (germline): MNHNS, SASEGT. This CDR3 reads CASSKEAGAPDTQYF. The CDR3 coding sequence is TGTGCCAGCAGTAAAGAGGCGGGAGCCCCAGATACGCAGTATTTT.

The chain couples TRBV7-2 to TRBJ2-7; 7 bases fit TRBD2. The CDR3 spans 13 residues. J was trimmed by 2 bases and V by 3 bases; bases with no gene match: 1. The V gene's germline CDR1 is SGHTA and CDR2 FQGNSA. The CDR3, as DNA: TGTGCCAGCAGCTTTGGGACTACCTACGAGCAGTACTTC. Translated: CASSFGTTYEQYF.

CDR3 protein: CASTLKGSPHYGYTF. In DNA, the CDR3 is TGTGCCAGCACCCTAAAGGGTTCCCCTCACTATGGCTACACCTTC. The gene calls are TRBV6-5 and TRBJ1-2, with D uncertain. The CDR3 contains 15 residues. Trimming removed 7 bases from V and 3 bases from J, with 18 bases in between. Germline V lookup: CDR1 MNHEY, CDR2 SVGAGI.

The V and J genes are TRBV14 and TRBJ2-5; D ambiguous. CDR3 size: 12 residues. V was trimmed by 5 bases and J by 5 bases, leaving 9 bases between them. Germline CDR1 reads SGHDN; CDR2 reads FVKESK. The CDR3 DNA sequence: TGTGCCAGCAGCAGACTCGGGGAGACCCAGTACTTC. Translation: CASSRLGETQYF. The whole variable domain, filled in from reference TRBV14 and TRBJ2-5, reads EAGVTQFPSHSVIEKGQTVTLRCDPISGHDNLYWYRRVMGKEIKFLLHFVKESKQDESGMPNNRFLAERTGGTYSTLKVQPAELEDSGVYFCASSRLGETQYFGPGTRLLVL.

The CDR3 here is CASAGQYNQPQHF. The CDR3, as DNA: TGTGCCAGCGCGGGACAGTACAATCAGCCCCAGCATTTT. The chain is built from TRBV6-6 and TRBJ1-5; 7 bases match TRBD1. CDR1 and CDR2 from the germline V gene are MNHNY and SVGAGI (reference sequence). The CDR3 length is 13 residues. Trimming cost V 8 bases and J 3 bases; bases outside gene matches: 4.

This rearrangement joins TRBV19 to TRBJ2-1; D is ambiguous. The CDR3 is 13 amino acids. V was clipped by 5 bases and J by 8 bases, with 13 bases between them. In germline, CDR1 is LNHDA, CDR2 SQIVND (reference sequence). In DNA, the CDR3 is TGTGCCAGTAGTGTCAAGTATTGGGATGAGCAGTTCTTC. Translated, it gives CASSVKYWDEQFF.

The V gene is TRBV28, the J gene TRBJ1-2; weak D call: TRBD1 (6 bases). V lost 5 bases to trimming and J lost 4 bases, with 11 bases between them. The CDR3 length is 13 residues. Germline V gene sequence: CDR1 MDHEN, CDR2 SYDVKM. The CDR3: CASSGGQSYGYTF. In DNA, the CDR3 is TGTGCCAGCAGTGGCGGACAGTCCTATGGCTACACCTTC.

The J gene is TRBJ1-2, the V gene TRBV29-1, with D hard to call. V was clipped by 4 bases and J by 6 bases, with 9 bases between them. The CDR3 extends over 11 amino acids. Germline V lookup: CDR1 SQVTM, CDR2 ANQGSEA. This CDR3 reads CSVGAEDGYTF. CDR3 nucleotide sequence: TGCAGCGTTGGGGCTGAGGATGGCTACACCTTC.

About this clone: One junction end disagrees with the germline gene, perhaps due to a read error. The chain carries TRBV7-9 and TRBJ2-7, with D hard to call. CDR1 is SEHNR, CDR2 FQNEAQ, per germline (reference sequence). This CDR3 has 12 residues. CDR3 region: CVSSPSFDEQYF. CDR3 in DNA: TGTGTCAGCAGCCCTAGTTTCGACGAGCAGTACTTC.

This sequence joins TRBV7-2 and TRBJ2-7, with 10 bases matching TRBD2. Trimming removed 1 base from V and 1 base from J; junction bases left unmatched: 7. CDR1 and CDR2 (germline): SGHTA, FQGNSA. The CDR3 length is 17 residues. For the CDR3, the DNA is TGTGCCAGCAGCTTAGGGTTCTTAGCGGGAGGATCCTACGAGCAGTACTTC. Its protein is CASSLGFLAGGSYEQYF.

The genes are TRBV25-1 and TRBJ2-7; TRBD2 aligns across 10 bases. Germline assignment: CDR1 MGHDK and CDR2 SYGVNS. V was clipped by 5 bases and J by 4 bases; unmatched bases: 8. This CDR3 has 15 residues. CDR3 coding DNA: TGTGCCAGCAGTAATACCGGGACTAGCGAATACGAGCAGTACTTC. It codes for CASSNTGTSEYEQYF.

CDR3 nucleotides: TGTGCCAGCAGCCAAGCAGGGTCCGAGCAGTACTTC. Its protein product is CASSQAGSEQYF. The V gene is TRBV14, the J gene TRBJ2-7; D is perhaps TRBD1 (5 bases). The germline V gene encodes CDR1 SGHDN and CDR2 FVKESK. This CDR3 comprises 12 residues. The V gene lost 1 base and the J gene lost 6 bases, with 7 bases spanning the gap.

The CDR3 DNA reads TGTGCCAGCAGTTACTCTGGGACAGATGGCTACACCTTC. Translating gives CASSYSGTDGYTF. This chain uses TRBV6-5 with TRBJ1-2; 7 nucleotides line up with TRBD1. The CDR3 is 13 amino acids. Losses at the gene ends were 0 bases for V and 6 bases for J; bases not matched to a gene: 1. CDR1 and CDR2 from the germline V gene are MNHEY and SVGAGI.

V gene TRBV19 combines with J gene TRBJ1-1; possible D gene TRBD1, 5 bases. The CDR3 is 15 residues long. In germline, CDR1 is LNHDA, CDR2 SQIVND (reference sequence). Trimming shortened V by 3 bases and J by 4 bases, and 15 bases separated the two germline ends. CDR3 nucleotides: TGTGCCAGTAGTATGGGAGATCAGGGTATCACTGAAGCTTTCTTT. Protein product: CASSMGDQGITEAFF.

The V and J genes are TRBV7-6 and TRBJ2-5, with D hard to call. V lost 1 base and J lost 1, with 7 bases in between. Germline-derived CDR1 and CDR2 are SGHVS and FNYEAQ. This CDR3 is built from 14 residues. The CDR3 DNA reads TGTGCCAGCAGCTTAGAAAACTTCCAAGAGACCCAGTACTTC. This sequence encodes CASSLENFQETQYF.

This chain links TRBV7-8 with TRBJ1-1, with D possibly matching TRBD1 (5 bases). Trimming removed 5 bases from V and 6 bases from J, with 19 bases in between. Germline V gene lookup returns CDR1 SGHVS and CDR2 FQNEAQ. The CDR3 loop spans 15 amino acids. Here the CDR3 reads CASSPREGLGAEAFF. CDR3 nucleotides: TGTGCCAGCAGCCCCCGGGAGGGGTTGGGCGCTGAAGCTTTCTTT.

The chain recombines TRBV10-2 with TRBJ1-1; D uncertain. Per germline, CDR1 WSHSY and CDR2 SAAADI. The CDR3 runs to 13 residues. V shed 2 bases and J shed 4 bases, with 8 bases lying between them. The DNA for the CDR3 is TGCGCCAGCAGTGAGGGCAGCCTCACTGAAGCTTTCTTT. It yields the protein CASSEGSLTEAFF.

Worth noting for this clone: The junction differs from germline at one of its ends, possibly a read error. The V and J genes are TRBV7-7 and TRBJ2-3; D not resolved. This CDR3 has 16 amino acids. Germline V lookup: CDR1 SSHAT, CDR2 FNYEAQ (reference sequence). The CDR3 reads CASSLELAPSTDTQYF. CDR3 in DNA: TGTGCTAGCAGCTTAGAGCTGGCACCCAGCACAGATACGCAGTATTTT.